This T cell receptor beta chain was recovered during a study of cytomegalovirus exposure and HLA in healthy donors. From germline, CDR1 is LGHNA and CDR2 YNFKEQ. The CDR3 is 16 amino acids. Trimming at V came to 4 bases and at J to 4 bases, leaving 2 bases not matched to a gene. The sample holds one count of this clone. The study ran its PCR with 60 Vbeta and 13 Jbeta primers. The table came from immunoSEQ multiplex PCR; TCRdb's copy has only in-frame clones and leaves some out. Of 100,000 to 150,000 clones in the sample, roughly 79% were seen once. The chain links TRBV4-2 to TRBJ2-3, with TRBD2 matching over 16 bases. The receptor comes from a woman between 45 and 65 years old in good health and CMV-seronegative. The sequencing input was PBMCs. DNA for the CDR3: TGTGCCAGCAGCCTTGGGACTAGCGGGAGGGCAGATACGCAGTATTTT. This codes for CASSLGTSGRADTQYF.